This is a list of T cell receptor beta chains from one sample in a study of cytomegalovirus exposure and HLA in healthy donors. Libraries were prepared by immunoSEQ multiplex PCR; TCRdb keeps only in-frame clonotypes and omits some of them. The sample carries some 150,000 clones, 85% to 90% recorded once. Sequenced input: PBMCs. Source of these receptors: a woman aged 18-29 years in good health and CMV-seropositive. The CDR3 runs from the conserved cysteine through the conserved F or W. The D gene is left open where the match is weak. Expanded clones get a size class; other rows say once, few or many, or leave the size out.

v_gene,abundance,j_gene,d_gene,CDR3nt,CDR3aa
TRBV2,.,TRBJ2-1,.,TGTGCCAGCAGTGAGACTTGGACAGCCACCGCCCGCGACAATGAGCAGTTCTTC,CASSETWTATARDNEQFF
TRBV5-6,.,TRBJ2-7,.,TGTGCCAGCAGCCGTACTAACTACGAGCAGTACTTC,CASSRTNYEQYF
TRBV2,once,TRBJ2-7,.,TGTGCCAGCAGACCCACGTGGGGGGTCAACGAGCAGTACTTC,CASRPTWGVNEQYF
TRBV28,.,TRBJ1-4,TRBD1,TGTGCCAGCAGCCGGCGACAGGGGAATGAAAAACTGTTTTTT,CASSRRQGNEKLFF
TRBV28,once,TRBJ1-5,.,TGTGCCAGCAGTTTATGGGGGGGGCAGGGCAATCAGCCCCAGCATTTT,CASSLWGGQGNQPQHF
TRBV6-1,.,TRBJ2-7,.,TGTGCCAGCAGTGAGAGCGGCAGGGGCCACGAGCAGTACTTC,CASSESGRGHEQYF
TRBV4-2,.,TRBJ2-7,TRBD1,TGTGCCAGCAGCCAAGCGGGACAGACCTACGAGCAGTACTTC,CASSQAGQTYEQYF
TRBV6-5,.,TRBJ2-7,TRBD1,TGTGCCAGCAGCCTGGGGACAGGACCCTACGAGCAGTACTTC,CASSLGTGPYEQYF
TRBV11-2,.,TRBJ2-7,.,TGTGCCAGCAGCCTCTACCAGACTAGAAACGAGCAGTACTTC,CASSLYQTRNEQYF
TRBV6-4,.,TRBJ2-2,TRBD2,TGTGCCAGCAGTGAAACTTCTAGCGGTCGCGGGGAGCTGTTTTTT,CASSETSSGRGELFF
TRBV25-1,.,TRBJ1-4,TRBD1,TGTGCCAGCAGTGGTGACAGGGGCACTAATGAAAAACTGTTTTTT,CASSGDRGTNEKLFF
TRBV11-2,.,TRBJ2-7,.,TGTGCCAGCAGCTTAGATCTGAGGAGCTCCTACGAGCAGTACTTC,CASSLDLRSSYEQYF
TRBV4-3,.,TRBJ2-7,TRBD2,TGCGCCAGCAGCGCGTGGCGGGGGGGCTACGAGCAGTACTTC,CASSAWRGGYEQYF
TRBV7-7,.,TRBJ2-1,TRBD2,TGTGCTAGCAGCTTAATGCGGGAGGGCGAGCAGTTCTTC,CASSLMREGEQFF
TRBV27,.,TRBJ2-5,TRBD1,TGTGCCAGCAGTGTGGGACAGGGGCTGGAGACCCAGTACTTC,CASSVGQGLETQYF
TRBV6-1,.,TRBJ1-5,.,TGTGCCAGCAGTGAAGCATTTTTGGGACAAGGTGATCAGCCCCAGCATTTT,CASSEAFLGQGDQPQHF
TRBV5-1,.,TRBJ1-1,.,TGCGCCAGCAGCTTGGTTGGAGACCGTGAAGCTTTCTTT,CASSLVGDREAFF
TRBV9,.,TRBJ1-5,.,TGTGCCAGCAGCGTAGAGGAGGGTGCGGGGCCCCAGCATTTT,CASSVEEGAGPQHF
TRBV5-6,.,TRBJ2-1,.,TGTGCCAGCAGCTTGTTTGAGAATGAGCAGTTCTTC,CASSLFENEQFF
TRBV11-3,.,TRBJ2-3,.,TGTGCCAGCAGCTTAGGAAGAGGGATAGATACGCAGTATTTT,CASSLGRGIDTQYF
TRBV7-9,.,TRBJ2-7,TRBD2,TGTGCCAGCAGCTTAGTACTAGCGGGAGGGTTCCACGAGCAGTACTTC,CASSLVLAGGFHEQYF
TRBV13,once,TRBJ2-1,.,TGTGCCAGCAGTCTATCTAGGTCCCCCTCCTACAATGAGCAGTTCTTC,CASSLSRSPSYNEQFF
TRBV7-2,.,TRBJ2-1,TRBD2,TGTGCCAGCAGCTCCCCTTTCGGGACTACCTCCTACAATGAGCAGTTCTTC,CASSSPFGTTSYNEQFF
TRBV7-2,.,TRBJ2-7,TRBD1,TGTGCCAGCAGCTTAGTGCAGGGGGCGTACGAGCAGTACTTC,CASSLVQGAYEQYF
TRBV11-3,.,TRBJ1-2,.,TGTGCCAGCAGCTTAGTGGCAGGTGGGAACTATGGCTACACCTTC,CASSLVAGGNYGYTF
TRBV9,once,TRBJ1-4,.,TGTGCCAGCGGCAGACTAGTAACTAATGAAAAACTGTTTTTT,CASGRLVTNEKLFF
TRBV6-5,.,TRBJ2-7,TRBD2,TGTGCCAGCAGAGGACTAGCGGGATTCCACGAGCAGTACTTC,CASRGLAGFHEQYF
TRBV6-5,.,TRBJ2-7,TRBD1,TGTGCCAGCAGCAGGGACAGGGGGTTTTCCTACGAGCAGTACTTC,CASSRDRGFSYEQYF
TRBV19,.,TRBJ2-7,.,TGTGCCAGTAGTATGGGACCCCTCAGGGGGGTAGGGTACGAGCAGTACTTC,CASSMGPLRGVGYEQYF
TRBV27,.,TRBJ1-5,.,TGTGCCAGCAGTGTCTATTCCGGGAGGCAGCCCCAGCATTTT,CASSVYSGRQPQHF
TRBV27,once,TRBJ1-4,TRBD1,TGTGCCAGCAGCAGGAGTACAGGGGCCCCACCGCGTAATGAAAAACTGTTTTTT,CASSRSTGAPPRNEKLFF
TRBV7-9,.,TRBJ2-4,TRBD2,TGTGCCAGCACCGATCTTGGACTAGCGGGGCTAGCCAAAAACATTCAGTACTTC,CASTDLGLAGLAKNIQYF
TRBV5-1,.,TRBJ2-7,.,TGCGCCAGCGGCACCTCGGGGGCCTACGAGCAGTACTTC,CASGTSGAYEQYF
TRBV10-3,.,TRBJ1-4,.,TGTGCCATCAGTGATTCGGAGAGGGGAGGTGAAAAACTGTTTTTT,CAISDSERGGEKLFF
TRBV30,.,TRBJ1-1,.,TGTGCCTGGAGTGTATCTGACACTGAAGCTTTCTTT,CAWSVSDTEAFF
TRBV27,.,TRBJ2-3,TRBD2,TGTGCCAGCAGTTTATCTCCTAGCGGGAGCACAGATACGCAGTATTTT,CASSLSPSGSTDTQYF
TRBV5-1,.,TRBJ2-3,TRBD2,TGCGCCAGCACCCTAACGGCTAGCGGTTACACAGATACGCAGTATTTT,CASTLTASGYTDTQYF
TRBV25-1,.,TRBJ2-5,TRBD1,TGTGCCAGCAGTAAGACTCTTAGGACAGGGGGCGGAGAGACCCAGTACTTC,CASSKTLRTGGGETQYF
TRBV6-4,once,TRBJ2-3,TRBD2,TGTGCCAGCAGACCCGGACTAGCGGGAGGGCCGAAGTATTTT,CASRPGLAGGPKYF
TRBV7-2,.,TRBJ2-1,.,TGTGCCAGCAGCCCTGGACTGTCATACAATGAGCAGTTCTTC,CASSPGLSYNEQFF